These T cell receptor beta chains were read from a single sample in a study of OX40 agonist ivuxolimab in advanced cancers. Assay: immunoSEQ multiplex PCR; the TCRdb copy retains only in-frame clones and omits some. Of tens of thousands of clones listed, roughly 84% are singletons. Here the sequenced sample was CD4+ or CD8+ T cells sorted from blood, taken in a trial of the OX40 agonist ivuxolimab. The receptor set was obtained from an adult with an advanced solid tumor such as melanoma, head and neck, liver or kidney cancer. Both conserved end residues are part of each CDR3. D genes are given only for firm matches. Rows give clone size only sometimes, using once, few, many, or a class for an expanded clone.

J: TRBJ2-5; size: NA; D: NA; V: TRBV18; DNA: TGTGCCAGCTCACCACCTATTACAATGGGGCCTTTACAAGAGACCCAGTACTTC; CDR3: CASSPPITMGPLQETQYF
J: TRBJ2-7; size: NA; D: NA; V: TRBV7-2; DNA: TGTGCCAGCAGCTTGGGCAAATCCCGTATGTCCTCCTACGAGCAGTACTTC; CDR3: CASSLGKSRMSSYEQYF
J: TRBJ2-7; size: NA; D: NA; V: TRBV18; DNA: TGTGCCAGCTCACCCGGAGGGACGCTTCGCGAGCAGTACTTC; CDR3: CASSPGGTLREQYF
J: TRBJ2-1; size: once; D: NA; V: TRBV7-2; DNA: TGTGCCAGCAGCTTCATCGGGACCTACAATGAGCAGTTCTTC; CDR3: CASSFIGTYNEQFF
J: TRBJ2-2; size: NA; D: TRBD1; V: TRBV25-1; DNA: TGTGCCAGCAGTGACCCCGGGACAGCGAACACCGGGGAGCTGTTTTTT; CDR3: CASSDPGTANTGELFF
J: TRBJ2-7; size: NA; D: TRBD1; V: TRBV5-6; DNA: TGTGCCAGCAGTTCCGGGACAGGGGCCTACGAGCAGTACTTC; CDR3: CASSSGTGAYEQYF
J: TRBJ1-1; size: NA; D: NA; V: TRBV7-3; DNA: TGTGCCAGCAGTTCTACACGCGACACTGAAGCTTTCTTT; CDR3: CASSSTRDTEAFF
J: TRBJ2-1; size: NA; D: TRBD2; V: TRBV5-8; DNA: TGTGCCAGCAGCTCGACCGGGACTAGCGGATACAATGAGCAGTTCTTC; CDR3: CASSSTGTSGYNEQFF
J: TRBJ2-7; size: once; D: NA; V: TRBV5-5; DNA: TGTGCCAGCAGCTTTGTAGGGTACGAGCAGTACTTC; CDR3: CASSFVGYEQYF
J: TRBJ2-7; size: NA; D: NA; V: TRBV7-9; DNA: TGTGCCAGCAGCCCCGCATCTTACTACGAGCAGTACTTC; CDR3: CASSPASYYEQYF
J: TRBJ2-1; size: NA; D: NA; V: TRBV7-4; DNA: TGTGCCAGCAGCCGGGACTACAATGAGCAGTTCTTC; CDR3: CASSRDYNEQFF
J: TRBJ1-1; size: NA; D: NA; V: TRBV19; DNA: TGTGCCAGTAGGTTGGGGGAGCCGAACACTGAAGCTTTCTTT; CDR3: CASRLGEPNTEAFF
J: TRBJ1-1; size: NA; D: TRBD1; V: TRBV11-1; DNA: TGTGCCAGCAGCTTCGGGACAGGGGGGGGAGAAGCTTTCTTT; CDR3: CASSFGTGGGEAFF
J: TRBJ1-3; size: NA; D: TRBD1; V: TRBV19; DNA: TGTGCCAGTATTGCGAGGGGGCCTGGAAACACCATATATTTT; CDR3: CASIARGPGNTIYF
J: TRBJ1-1; size: NA; D: TRBD1; V: TRBV30; DNA: TGTGCCTGGAGTGAAACAGGGGGGGAAGCTTTCTTT; CDR3: CAWSETGGEAFF
J: TRBJ2-2; size: NA; D: TRBD2; V: TRBV27; DNA: TGTGCCAGCAGTTCGGGGGGTTGGGACACCGGGGAGCTGTTTTTT; CDR3: CASSSGGWDTGELFF
J: TRBJ2-4; size: once; D: NA; V: TRBV11-2; DNA: TGTGCCAGCAGCTTAGTCAAAAACATTCAGTACTTC; CDR3: CASSLVKNIQYF
J: TRBJ2-5; size: NA; D: NA; V: TRBV7-9; DNA: TGTGCCAGCAATTTAATCCTAGAGACCCAGTACTTC; CDR3: CASNLILETQYF
J: TRBJ2-7; size: NA; D: NA; V: TRBV18; DNA: TGTGCCAGCTCACCAAGCCCGTATGCCTACGAGCAGTACTTC; CDR3: CASSPSPYAYEQYF
J: TRBJ1-4; size: NA; D: NA; V: TRBV4-1; DNA: TGCGCCAGCAGCCGGGGCAGGGGTGGTGAAAAACTGTTTTTT; CDR3: CASSRGRGGEKLFF
J: TRBJ1-4; size: NA; D: NA; V: TRBV6-1; DNA: TGTGCCAGCAGTGAAGATGAGACAGACAATGAAAAACTGTTTTTT; CDR3: CASSEDETDNEKLFF
J: TRBJ2-1; size: once; D: NA; V: TRBV9; DNA: TGTGCCAGCAGCGTAGGTGGCCTTAACAATGAGCAGTTCTTC; CDR3: CASSVGGLNNEQFF
J: TRBJ2-1; size: once; D: NA; V: TRBV7-3; DNA: TGTGCCAGCAGCCTAGACAGCTACAATGAGCAGTTCTTC; CDR3: CASSLDSYNEQFF
J: TRBJ2-7; size: NA; D: NA; V: TRBV28; DNA: TGTGCCAGCAGTCTAACAATCCTGGGCGAGCAGTACTTC; CDR3: CASSLTILGEQYF
J: TRBJ2-7; size: NA; D: TRBD1; V: TRBV7-2; DNA: TGTGCCAGCAGCTTAGCGGGACAGGTGAAGCTCTACGAGCAGTACTTC; CDR3: CASSLAGQVKLYEQYF
J: TRBJ2-7; size: once; D: NA; V: TRBV28; DNA: TGTGCCAGCAGTTTATCCTTCGGCCTAGAAACCTACGAGCAGTACTTC; CDR3: CASSLSFGLETYEQYF
J: TRBJ2-2; size: NA; D: NA; V: TRBV18; DNA: TGTGCCAGCTCACCAAAGGCCGGGGAGCTGTTTTTT; CDR3: CASSPKAGELFF
J: TRBJ2-7; size: NA; D: NA; V: TRBV11-3; DNA: TGTGCCAGCAGCTATGGCGGCTCCTACGAGCAGTACTTC; CDR3: CASSYGGSYEQYF
J: TRBJ2-5; size: NA; D: NA; V: TRBV6-6; DNA: TGTGCCAGCGTAGTTATTTCGGGAGAGACCCAGTACTTC; CDR3: CASVVISGETQYF
J: TRBJ2-7; size: NA; D: NA; V: TRBV5-6; DNA: TGTGCCAGCGCTCAGGGGAGGTACGAGCAGTACTTC; CDR3: CASAQGRYEQYF
J: TRBJ2-7; size: NA; D: TRBD2; V: TRBV10-3; DNA: TGTGCCATCAGTGACCCGGGGGGACTAGCGGAATCCTACGAGCAGTACTTC; CDR3: CAISDPGGLAESYEQYF
J: TRBJ2-7; size: once; D: NA; V: TRBV4-2; DNA: TGTGCCAGCAGCCTTCCCGGGACTCGGCCCTACGAGCAGTACTTC; CDR3: CASSLPGTRPYEQYF
J: TRBJ2-7; size: NA; D: NA; V: TRBV9; DNA: TGTGCCAGCAGCGTAGAGTTAAGTTCCTACGAGCAGTACTTC; CDR3: CASSVELSSYEQYF
J: TRBJ2-3; size: NA; D: TRBD2; V: TRBV28; DNA: TGTGCCAGCACAGAGACGGGAGGTGCGGCTACAGATACGCAGTATTTT; CDR3: CASTETGGAATDTQYF
J: TRBJ2-1; size: NA; D: TRBD2; V: TRBV9; DNA: TGTGCCAGCAGCGTACAAACGGGAGGTTTGAATGAGCAGTTCTTC; CDR3: CASSVQTGGLNEQFF
J: TRBJ1-5; size: NA; D: NA; V: TRBV5-6; DNA: TGTGCCAGCAGCCGCGGGGCGGGTTTGGCGCAGCCCCAGCATTTT; CDR3: CASSRGAGLAQPQHF
J: TRBJ1-4; size: NA; D: TRBD1; V: TRBV27; DNA: TGTGCCAGCAGTTTATCGGGACAGGGTACTAATGAAAAACTGTTTTTT; CDR3: CASSLSGQGTNEKLFF
J: TRBJ2-7; size: NA; D: TRBD1; V: TRBV5-1; DNA: TGCGCCAGCAGCTTGGCCCCGACAGGGGCAAGGAACGAGCAGTACTTC; CDR3: CASSLAPTGARNEQYF